The clone carrying this TCR beta chain has ten or more counts. These data originate in a study of T-cell memory formation after mild COVID-19. For the study at large: Clusters were largely donor specific.

The germline gives CDR1 SGHNT, CDR2 YYREEE (reference sequence). Trimming removed 7 bases from V and 6 bases from J; junction bases left unmatched: 3. The CDR3 is 13 residues long. One entry per CDR3 protein results from TCRdb running MiXCR on the 5' RACE reads. Of around 250,000 distinct CDR3 sequences in the sample, around 10% are singletons; the top ten hold 20% to 25%. The chain has TRBV5-4 and TRBJ2-2; TRBD2 matches 10 bases. Material: PBMCs or a T cell subset sorted from them (not recorded which). The clonotype was recovered from a man younger than 35 who had mild COVID-19 (a few samples of this study predate the infection). Cell type and time point are not known. For the CDR3, the DNA is TGTGCCAGCTGGAGCGGGGGGGCCGGGGAGCTGTTTTTT. Its translation: CASWSGGAGELFF.